One and the same sample provided the 20 T cell receptor beta chains below, sequenced in a study of a mutant IDH1 vaccine in newly diagnosed glioma. Here immunoSEQ multiplex PCR was the method, and the copy in TCRdb shows in-frame clones only, minus some. The top ten clones hold roughly 4.8% of a sample with about 51,000 clones, roughly 78% of them seen once. Time point indicated: week 5, during vaccination. The vaccine gave 300 ug of a 20-mer mutant IDH1 peptide subcutaneously per dose. These receptors have no known antigen. The sample consisted of PBMCs, taken from a glioma patient whose treatment included an IDH1 peptide vaccine. Receptor source: a man in his fifties with glioma.

The sample holds a few counts of this clone. The V call is TRBV4-2, the J call TRBJ1-2, with D uncertain. Germline loops: CDR1 LGHNA, CDR2 YNFKEQ. The V and J ends lost 2 bases and 5 bases respectively, with 6 bases between them. The CDR3 is 12 amino acids. The CDR3 nucleotides are TGTGCCAGCAGCCAACAGAAATATGGCTACACCTTC. Protein product: CASSQQKYGYTF.

The rearrangement uses TRBV7-8 and TRBJ2-1; D uncertain. Trimming took 3 bases from V and 0 from J, leaving 6 bases between them. The CDR3 sequence is 14 residues long. Germline V gene lookup returns CDR1 SGHVS and CDR2 FQNEAQ. CDR3 DNA: TGTGCCAGCAGCTTGGCTAGCTCCTACAATGAGCAGTTCTTC. It is translated as CASSLASSYNEQFF.

The V gene is TRBV5-1, the J gene TRBJ1-3; no clear D. Trimming shortened V by 4 bases and J by 0 bases, and 17 bases separated the two germline ends. This CDR3 is built from 17 residues. Germline CDR1 reads SGHRS; CDR2 reads YFSETQ. The CDR3 nucleotides are TGCGCCAGCAGCCCCGAGAGCATCCAATACTCTGGAAACACCATATATTTT. Protein: CASSPESIQYSGNTIYF.

The V and J genes are TRBV4-2 and TRBJ2-1, with 9 bases matching TRBD2. The length of the CDR3 is 14 residues. Germline values: CDR1 LGHNA, CDR2 YNFKEQ. After removal of 7 bases from V and 6 bases from J, the junction contained 7 bases not matched to a gene. The CDR3 region is CASTQRGVTNEQFF. The CDR3 DNA reads TGTGCCAGCACCCAGCGGGGGGTCACCAATGAGCAGTTCTTC.

V usage is TRBV30 and J usage is TRBJ1-1, with D possibly TRBD1 on 5 matching bases. V was cut by 5 bases and J by 11 bases, with 18 bases left in between. Germline CDR1 GTSNPN, CDR2 SVGIG (reference sequence). The CDR3 is 12 residues long. The CDR3 reads CAWGSLGRMAFF. Here the CDR3 DNA reads TGTGCCTGGGGTTCCTTGGGGCGGATGGCTTTCTTT.

The genes are TRBV7-9 and TRBJ1-3, with no clear D. Trimming pared 3 bases from V and 2 bases from J, leaving 14 bases between. The V gene's germline CDR1 is SEHNR and CDR2 FQNEAQ (reference sequence). The CDR3 loop spans 16 amino acids. The CDR3 sequence: CASSFWGEGTGNTIYF. DNA for the CDR3: TGTGCCAGCAGCTTCTGGGGAGAAGGTACTGGAAACACCATATATTTT.

The chain carries TRBV18 and TRBJ2-3; no definite D call. Germline CDR1 and CDR2: KGHSH and LQKENI. The V end was cut by 3 bases, the J end by 1 base, with 17 bases between. The CDR3 spans 17 residues. CDR3 region: CASSPPGADWGTDTQYF. CDR3 in DNA: TGTGCCAGCTCACCTCCAGGAGCTGACTGGGGCACAGATACGCAGTATTTT.

The rearrangement links TRBV19 to TRBJ1-1; no clear D. Germline CDR1 LNHDA, CDR2 SQIVND (reference sequence). The CDR3 sequence is 13 residues long. The V end was cut by 6 bases, the J end by 0 bases, with 8 bases between. CDR3 loop: CASRWGLNTEAFF. The CDR3 DNA is TGTGCCAGTAGGTGGGGTTTGAACACTGAAGCTTTCTTT.

This chain uses TRBV11-2 with TRBJ2-2; 10 positions agree with TRBD1. Germline loops: CDR1 SGHAT, CDR2 FQNNGV. V lost 5 bases to trimming and J lost 7 bases; unmatched junction nucleotides: 4. The CDR3 contains 14 residues. The CDR3 DNA reads as TGTGCCAGCAGCGACAGGGGGCGCGGCGGGGAGCTGTTTTTT. It codes for CASSDRGRGGELFF.

V gene TRBV10-2 combines with J gene TRBJ2-7; D may be TRBD1 (6 bases). Trimming stripped 5 bases from V and 0 bases from J, with 14 bases between. Germline V gene data show CDR1 as WSHSY and CDR2 as SAAADI. The length of the CDR3 is 15 residues. The CDR3, as DNA: TGCGCCAGCAGTTTAGGGACATTTAGCTCCTACGAGCAGTACTTC. As protein: CASSLGTFSSYEQYF.

V is TRBV4-1 and J is TRBJ1-5; D unclear. The length of the CDR3 is 15 residues. CDR1 and CDR2 (germline): MGHRA, YSYEKL. Trimming stripped 1 base from V and 3 bases from J, with 10 bases between. In DNA form, the CDR3 reads TGCGCCAGCAGCCAAGTTGCGCCTCCCAATCAGCCCCAGCATTTT. As protein: CASSQVAPPNQPQHF.

J is TRBJ1-5 and V is TRBV6-5; perhaps TRBD1 as D (6 bases). Per germline, CDR1 MNHEY and CDR2 SVGAGI. The CDR3 is 13 residues long. V lost 6 bases, J lost 7 bases, and 13 bases lay in between. CDR3: CASRDGQWQPQHF. In DNA form, the CDR3 reads TGTGCCAGCAGGGACGGACAGTGGCAGCCCCAGCATTTT.

The chain employs TRBV15 and TRBJ1-2; TRBD1 agrees at 9 bases. J lost 1 base, V lost 3 bases, and 3 bases had no gene match. The CDR3 extends over 15 amino acids. CDR1 and CDR2 (germline): LNHNV, YYDKDF (reference sequence). In nucleotides, the CDR3 is TGTGCCACCAGCAGTGGGGACAGGGATAACTATGGCTACACCTTC. This gives the protein CATSSGDRDNYGYTF.

This clone occurred a few times. V gene TRBV19 combines with J gene TRBJ2-1; D remains unclear. V was trimmed by 0 bases and J by 1 base, leaving 7 bases between them. Per the germline V gene, CDR1 is LNHDA and CDR2 is SQIVND (reference sequence). This CDR3 region has 15 residues. The CDR3 nucleotides read TGTGCCAGTAGTATAGATCCCGCTTCCTACAATGAGCAGTTCTTC. It encodes CASSIDPASYNEQFF.

V gene TRBV20-1 combines with J gene TRBJ2-7, with 10 positions matching TRBD1. CDR1 is DFQATT, CDR2 SNEGSKA, per germline (reference sequence). CDR3 length equals 11 residues. Losses at the gene ends were 6 bases for V and 6 bases for J; bases not matched to a gene: 2. The CDR3 spells CSAGTGVEQYF. For the CDR3, the DNA is TGCAGTGCAGGGACAGGGGTCGAGCAGTACTTC.

The chain links TRBV5-8 to TRBJ1-6; 9 nucleotides line up with TRBD1. After removal of 8 bases from V and 4 bases from J, the junction contained 1 base not matched to a gene. Germline V gene sequence: CDR1 SGHTS, CDR2 YDEGEE. This CDR3 is built from 13 residues. The CDR3 DNA reads TGTGCCAGTGGACAGGGGTATAATTCACCCCTCCACTTT. Its translation: CASGQGYNSPLHF.

The V and J genes are TRBV29-1 and TRBJ2-1; unclear D gene. Per the germline V gene, CDR1 is SQVTM and CDR2 is ANQGSEA. This CDR3 has 13 residues. Trimming cost V 8 bases and J 4 bases, with 15 bases left between them. CDR3 sequence reads: CSFQLWDYNEQFF. The CDR3 DNA is TGCAGCTTTCAACTGTGGGATTACAATGAGCAGTTCTTC.

The table lists this clone with a count of one. V and J are TRBV4-1 and TRBJ2-7; 7 nucleotides agree with TRBD1. CDR1 MGHRA and CDR2 YSYEKL come from the germline V gene. V was clipped by 1 base and J by 0 bases; unmatched bases: 18. The CDR3 consists of 20 residues. CDR3 nucleotides: TGCGCCAGCAGCCAAGTATCGACAGGGAAAAGGTCTGGGACCTCCTACGAGCAGTACTTC. Its protein product is CASSQVSTGKRSGTSYEQYF.

V and J are TRBV18 and TRBJ2-7; 7 bases map to TRBD1. Germline loops: CDR1 KGHSH, CDR2 LQKENI. The CDR3 covers 15 residues. J gave up 1 base and V 4 bases, and 7 bases lay outside the gene matches. CDR3 nucleotide sequence: TGTGCCAGCTCACTAGGACAGGCCCTTTCCTACGAGCAGTACTTC. Residues: CASSLGQALSYEQYF.

This clone occurred a few times. V gene TRBV7-9 combines with J gene TRBJ2-7; tentatively, D is TRBD1 or TRBD2 (5 bases each). CDR1 and CDR2 from the germline V gene are SEHNR and FQNEAQ (reference sequence). V lost 5 bases and J lost 2, with 10 bases in between. The CDR3 covers 13 residues. Written as DNA, the CDR3 is TGTGCCAGCAGCCCCAGGGAGACCTACGAGCAGTACTTC. Translating it yields CASSPRETYEQYF.